These 19 T cell receptor beta chains share one sample of origin, sequenced in a study of CD8+ T cells in alopecia areata. Reverse transcribed after extraction, RNA yielded cDNA as the sequencing template. The method was immunoSEQ multiplex PCR; TCRdb's version includes in-frame clones alone and lacks a portion of them. The table shows over 90,000 clones, with around 60% occurring only once. The sequenced sample was CD4+ T cells sorted from blood. Receptors were obtained from a human donor in good health.

This clone was seen a few times. This sequence joins TRBV28 and TRBJ2-1, with D hard to call. The CDR3 consists of 13 residues. V lost 6 bases and J lost 2, with 8 bases in between. CDR1 is MDHEN and CDR2 is SYDVKM in the germline V gene. The CDR3 DNA reads TGTGCCAGCAGCCCAGCGACCTACAATGAGCAGTTCTTC. Translated: CASSPATYNEQFF.

This clone was seen a few times. V gene TRBV2 combines with J gene TRBJ1-5; D gene uncertain. CDR3 length equals 15 residues. Trimming shortened V by 1 base and J by 4 bases, and 11 bases separated the two germline ends. Germline V lookup: CDR1 SNHLY, CDR2 FYNNEI. The chain's CDR3 is CASSEGTLANQPQHF. Written as DNA, the CDR3 is TGTGCCAGCAGTGAAGGAACCCTTGCGAATCAGCCCCAGCATTTT.

This clone was found a few times. The chain couples TRBV7-2 to TRBJ2-1, with 9 bases fitting TRBD1. The CDR3 extends over 15 amino acids. V lost 5 bases and J lost 9; bases outside the gene matches: 11. Germline V gives CDR1 SGHTA, CDR2 FQGNSA. The CDR3: CASSARDRVRSEQFF. The CDR3 DNA reads as TGTGCCAGCAGCGCCCGGGACAGGGTGCGTTCTGAGCAGTTCTTC.

This chain links TRBV6-1 with TRBJ2-1; tentatively, D is TRBD1 (5 bases). V gave up 10 bases and J gave up 5 bases, with 18 bases separating them. CDR1 MNHNS and CDR2 SASEGT come from the germline V gene. The CDR3 consists of 14 residues. The CDR3 nucleotides read TGTGCCACCTCCCCCCGGACAATGAACAATGAGCAGTTCTTC. Translating it yields CATSPRTMNNEQFF.

This chain links TRBV5-6 with TRBJ2-1; D may be TRBD1 (6 bases). Trimming stripped 2 bases from V and 5 bases from J, with 17 bases between. Germline loops: CDR1 SGHDT, CDR2 YYEEEE. This CDR3 is 16 amino acids long. The CDR3, as DNA: TGTGCCAGCAGCTTTATGACAGGACGGACTGACAATGAGCAGTTCTTC. It codes for CASSFMTGRTDNEQFF. Using reference TRBV5-6 and TRBJ2-1 for the parts outside the CDR3, the full variable domain is DAGVTQSPTHLIKTRGQQVTLRCSPKSGHDTVSWYQQALGQGPQFIFQYYEEEERQRGNFPDRFSGHQFPNYSSELNVNALLLGDSALYLCASSFMTGRTDNEQFFGPGTRLTVL.

J is TRBJ2-7 and V is TRBV7-2, with TRBD1 as a possible D gene (6 bases). The CDR3 is 13 residues long. Germline CDR1 reads SGHTA; CDR2 reads FQGNSA. With 6 bases removed from V and 0 bases from J, the gap between germline ends came to 9 bases. CDR3 loop: CASSQGSSYEQYF. The CDR3 DNA reads as TGTGCCAGCAGTCAGGGGAGCTCCTACGAGCAGTACTTC. The complete variable domain, with remaining parts taken from reference TRBV7-2 and TRBJ2-7, reads GAGVSQSPSNKVTEKGKDVELRCDPISGHTALYWYRQSLGQGLEFLIYFQGNSAPDKSGLPSDRFSAERTGGSVSTLTIQRTQQEDSAVYLCASSQGSSYEQYFGPGTRLTVT.

This chain uses TRBV29-1 with TRBJ2-7; D perhaps matches TRBD1 (5 bases). Germline V gives CDR1 SQVTM, CDR2 ANQGSEA. CDR3 length: 11 residues. Between the trimmed V and J ends, which lost 7 bases and 6 bases, there was a span of 13 bases. The CDR3 nucleotides are TGCAGCGCGACTCAGGGAAGCGAGCAGTACTTC. Translating gives CSATQGSEQYF.

The chain recombines TRBV7-2 with TRBJ1-5; D remains unclear. Germline CDR1 SGHTA, CDR2 FQGNSA. This CDR3 comprises 14 residues. Trimming took off 5 bases at V and 0 bases at J, with 8 bases between the two ends. The CDR3, as DNA: TGTGCCAGCAGCCCCCCTAATAGCAATCAGCCCCAGCATTTT. It specifies CASSPPNSNQPQHF.

The chain combines TRBV7-2 with TRBJ2-7; the D call may be TRBD1 or TRBD2 (6 bases each). Germline V gene lookup returns CDR1 SGHTA and CDR2 FQGNSA. V was trimmed by 0 bases and J by 3 bases, leaving 12 bases between them. The CDR3 consists of 15 residues. CDR3 DNA: TGTGCCAGCAGCTTAGCGGGGGGCCCAAACTACGAGCAGTACTTC. This sequence encodes CASSLAGGPNYEQYF. Full variable domain (missing parts from reference TRBV7-2 and TRBJ2-7): GAGVSQSPSNKVTEKGKDVELRCDPISGHTALYWYRQSLGQGLEFLIYFQGNSAPDKSGLPSDRFSAERTGGSVSTLTIQRTQQEDSAVYLCASSLAGGPNYEQYFGPGTRLTVT.

The chain is built from TRBV15 and TRBJ2-3, with 9 bases matching TRBD2. Germline V lookup: CDR1 LNHNV, CDR2 YYDKDF (reference sequence). J lost 5 bases, V lost 6 bases, and 3 bases had no gene match. This CDR3 is built from 13 residues. The CDR3 is CATRRGGVDTQYF. As DNA, the CDR3 is TGTGCCACCAGGCGGGGGGGCGTAGATACGCAGTATTTT.

This clone was detected only a few times. The chain has TRBV20-1 and TRBJ1-1; the D is unclear. This CDR3 has 10 amino acids. V shed 1 base and J shed 11 bases, with 8 bases lying between them. CDR1 and CDR2 (germline): DFQATT, SNEGSKA (reference sequence). CDR3 DNA sequence: TGCAGTGCTAGAGGGCAGGCGGCTTTCTTT. Protein product: CSARGQAAFF.

The chain carries TRBV6-1 and TRBJ2-7; 7 bases line up with TRBD2. CDR1 and CDR2 (germline): MNHNS, SASEGT. Trimming cost V 6 bases and J 3 bases; bases outside gene matches: 5. The CDR3 is made up of 13 amino acids. The CDR3, as DNA: TGTGCCAGCAGGGTGACTAGCTACTACGAGCAGTACTTC. It translates to CASRVTSYYEQYF.

The V and J genes are TRBV25-1 and TRBJ2-5; 10 nucleotides line up with TRBD1. This CDR3 spans 15 amino acids. The germline gives CDR1 MGHDK, CDR2 SYGVNS. Trimming at V came to 8 bases and at J to 5 bases, leaving 11 bases not matched to a gene. CDR3 DNA: TGTGCCAGCTCGACAGGACAGGGGGTTAGGGAGACCCAGTACTTC. This gives the protein CASSTGQGVRETQYF.

DNA for the CDR3: TGTGCCAGCAGTGAAACGGGCAGGGGGAATTCACCCCTCCACTTT. Protein sequence: CASSETGRGNSPLHF. This sequence joins TRBV6-1 and TRBJ1-6; 7 bases map to TRBD1. J gave up 7 bases and V 2 bases, and 5 bases lay outside the gene matches. Germline CDR1 reads MNHNS; CDR2 reads SASEGT. The CDR3 covers 15 residues.

The chain has TRBV18 and TRBJ1-2; TRBD1 matches 8 bases. Germline trimming cut 3 bases from V and 8 bases from J; bases unmatched to any gene: 8. The CDR3 is 14 amino acids. Germline V gene lookup returns CDR1 KGHSH and CDR2 LQKENI. In DNA, the CDR3 is TGTGCCAGCTCACCCGGACAGGGAAGGATGGGCTACACCTTC. Translating gives CASSPGQGRMGYTF.

The rearrangement uses TRBV5-6 and TRBJ1-2; D remains unclear. CDR3 length: 15 amino acids. Trimming removed 3 bases from V and 3 bases from J, with 15 bases in between. Germline CDR1 SGHDT, CDR2 YYEEEE. The CDR3 reads CASSSDGGNYYGYTF. In DNA form, the CDR3 reads TGTGCCAGCAGCTCAGACGGTGGGAACTACTATGGCTACACCTTC.

This clone came up a few times. The V and J genes are TRBV28 and TRBJ2-7; no clear D gene. This CDR3 region has 13 residues. Germline CDR1 is MDHEN and CDR2 is SYDVKM. The V and J ends lost 6 bases and 0 bases respectively, with 9 bases between them. CDR3 sequence: CASRLHGSYEQYF. The CDR3 region has the DNA TGTGCCAGCAGGTTGCACGGCTCCTACGAGCAGTACTTC. Combining the CDR3 with reference TRBV28 and TRBJ2-7 gives the whole variable domain DVKVTQSSRYLVKRTGEKVFLECVQDMDHENMFWYRQDPGLGLRLIYFSYDVKMKEKGDIPEGYSVSREKKERFSLILESASTNQTSMYLCASRLHGSYEQYFGPGTRLTVT.

The chain is built from TRBV7-2 and TRBJ2-2; unclear D gene. V lost 5 bases and J 5 bases, leaving 9 bases between the germline ends. Germline CDR1 is SGHTA and CDR2 is FQGNSA. This CDR3 has 13 amino acids. CDR3 sequence (DNA): TGTGCCAGCAGCCCCTTGGGGACCGGGGAGCTGTTTTTT. Translated: CASSPLGTGELFF.

The chain joins TRBV7-8 to TRBJ1-6; D is perhaps TRBD1 (5 bases). Germline V gene sequence: CDR1 SGHVS, CDR2 FQNEAQ. CDR3 length equals 15 residues. V was trimmed by 6 bases and J by 8 bases, leaving 17 bases between them. CDR3 in DNA: TGTGCCAGCAGTCTTAGCGCGACAGTGGATTCACCCCTCCACTTT. Its protein product is CASSLSATVDSPLHF. The whole variable domain, remainder taken from reference TRBV7-8 and TRBJ1-6, is GAGVSQSPRYKVAKRGQDVALRCDPISGHVSLFWYQQALGQGPEFLTYFQNEAQLDKSGLPSDRFFAERPEGSVSTLKIQRTQQEDSAVYLCASSLSATVDSPLHFGNGTRLTVT.